One sample yielded the 30 T cell receptor beta chains listed below, sequenced in a study of T cell repertoires and HLA-DP antigens. Antigen specificity for these receptors is unknown. Some clones are missing from TCRdb's copy, which holds only in-frame ones; the method was immunoSEQ multiplex PCR. The sample records 65,000 to 90,000 clones, around three quarters being singletons. Specimen: CD4+ T cells from PBMCs. These receptors all stem from a man aged 60 to 69 in good health and CMV-seronegative.

The rearrangement links TRBV27 to TRBJ2-1; 12 bases align to TRBD2. The CDR3 consists of 15 residues. From germline, CDR1 is MNHEY and CDR2 SMNVEV (reference sequence). After removal of 7 bases from V and 8 bases from J, the junction contained 9 bases not matched to a gene. Written as DNA, the CDR3 is TGTGCCAGCACCGAAACTAGCGGGAGGCTCCATGAGCAGTTCTTC. Protein product: CASTETSGRLHEQFF.

The V and J genes are TRBV28 and TRBJ1-4; D not certain. This CDR3 spans 14 amino acids. CDR1 and CDR2 from the germline V gene are MDHEN and SYDVKM. With 6 bases removed from V and 8 bases from J, the gap between germline ends came to 16 bases. This chain's CDR3 is CASSLGGQTEKLFF. DNA for the CDR3: TGTGCCAGCAGCCTGGGAGGTCAGACCGAAAAACTGTTTTTT.

V is TRBV20-1 and J is TRBJ2-1, with a tentative D call TRBD2 (6 bases). Deletions cut 5 bases from V and 13 bases from J, with 15 bases between. Per germline, CDR1 DFQATT and CDR2 SNEGSKA (reference sequence). The CDR3 contains 11 residues. CDR3 residues: CSARREIPQFF. The CDR3 region has the DNA TGCAGTGCTCGCCGGGAGATCCCTCAGTTCTTC.

This clone is a singleton in its sample. The chain carries TRBV7-2 and TRBJ2-5; 7 positions agree with TRBD1. CDR3 size: 14 residues. Germline V gene lookup returns CDR1 SGHTA and CDR2 FQGNSA. With V trimmed by 1 base and J by 4 bases, 3 bases remained unmatched. CDR3 in DNA: TGTGCCAGCAGCTTAGATAAGGGGGCAGAGACCCAGTACTTC. This codes for CASSLDKGAETQYF.

V is TRBV5-1 and J is TRBJ1-1; D call uncertain. The V and J ends lost 4 bases and 4 bases respectively, with 20 bases between them. Per the germline V gene, CDR1 is SGHRS and CDR2 is YFSETQ. CDR3 length: 16 amino acids. The DNA for the CDR3 is TGCGCCAGCAGCGTGATCGTAGGAGGGTGGGGCACTGAAGCTTTCTTT. Translating it yields CASSVIVGGWGTEAFF.

This chain uses TRBV18 with TRBJ2-7, with D unclear. Germline lookup yields CDR1 KGHSH and CDR2 LQKENI. CDR3 size: 12 residues. Trimming took off 3 bases at V and 1 base at J, with 4 bases between the two ends. CDR3 bases: TGTGCCAGCTCACCTGAGTCCTACGAGCAGTACTTC. Protein product: CASSPESYEQYF.

V gene TRBV5-1 combines with J gene TRBJ2-1; 13 bases map to TRBD2. CDR1 SGHRS and CDR2 YFSETQ come from the germline V gene. Germline trimming cut 3 bases from V and 0 bases from J; bases unmatched to any gene: 3. CDR3 length: 17 residues. The CDR3 coding sequence is TGCGCCAGCAGCTGGGGACTAGCGGGAACCTCCTACAATGAGCAGTTCTTC. Translating it yields CASSWGLAGTSYNEQFF. Full variable domain (outside the CDR3, taken from reference TRBV5-1 and TRBJ2-1): KAGVTQTPRYLIKTRGQQVTLSCSPISGHRSVSWYQQTPGQGLQFLFEYFSETQRNKGNFPGRFSGRQFSNSRSEMNVSTLELGDSALYLCASSWGLAGTSYNEQFFGPGTRLTVL.

The chain employs TRBV4-3 and TRBJ2-1; D not certain. The V end was cut by 4 bases, the J end by 0 bases, with 10 bases between. The CDR3 extends over 15 amino acids. CDR1 is LGHNA, CDR2 YSLEER, per germline. CDR3 sequence: CASSRSENSYNEQFF. In DNA, the CDR3 is TGCGCCAGCAGCCGATCCGAAAACTCCTACAATGAGCAGTTCTTC.

The chain joins TRBV2 to TRBJ1-4, with D possibly TRBD1 on 5 matching bases. V was cut by 7 bases and J by 9 bases, with 9 bases left in between. Germline CDR1 SNHLY, CDR2 FYNNEI. This CDR3 is 11 amino acids long. CDR3 sequence reads: CASTGMKKLFF. CDR3 coding DNA: TGTGCCAGCACAGGGATGAAAAAACTGTTTTTT. The whole variable domain, filled in from reference TRBV2 and TRBJ1-4, reads EPEVTQTPSHQVTQMGQEVILRCVPISNHLYFYWYRQILGQKVEFLVSFYNNEISEKSEIFDDQFSVERPDGSNFTLKIRSTKLEDSAMYFCASTGMKKLFFGSGTQLSVL.

This chain links TRBV15 with TRBJ2-7; 8 positions agree with TRBD1. The J segment lost 9 bases and the V segment lost 5 bases, leaving 18 bases of the junction unmatched. This CDR3 contains 16 residues. Germline CDR1 is LNHNV and CDR2 is YYDKDF (reference sequence). The CDR3 DNA follows: TGTGCCACCAGCGACAGTAGTGGCAGGGGGCAATCTGGGCAGTACTTC. It yields the protein CATSDSSGRGQSGQYF.

The chain has TRBV27 and TRBJ2-5, with 7 bases lining up with TRBD2. Trimming cost V 5 bases and J 7 bases; bases outside gene matches: 7. The CDR3 contains 13 residues. CDR1 and CDR2 from the germline V gene are MNHEY and SMNVEV (reference sequence). The CDR3 here is CASSPVWGGTQYF. CDR3 DNA sequence: TGTGCCAGCAGTCCAGTATGGGGGGGGACCCAGTACTTC.

The rearrangement uses TRBV4-1 and TRBJ1-1, with D maybe TRBD1 (5 bases). Trimming cost V 8 bases and J 4 bases, with 11 bases left between them. Germline lookup yields CDR1 MGHRA and CDR2 YSYEKL. This CDR3 is built from 12 residues. The CDR3: CASSGESTEAFF. The CDR3 DNA sequence: TGCGCCAGCTCGGGGGAGAGCACTGAAGCTTTCTTT.

This clone has more than one count but fewer than ten. The CDR3 DNA follows: TGTGCCTGGAGTGGTCAGCTGAATCAGCCCCAGCATTTT. This encodes CAWSGQLNQPQHF. The rearrangement links TRBV30 to TRBJ1-5; D is unresolved. Per germline, CDR1 GTSNPN and CDR2 SVGIG (reference sequence). The CDR3 runs to 13 residues. Trimming left V 1 base short and J 4 bases short, with 8 bases between.

This sequence joins TRBV19 and TRBJ1-5; TRBD1 is a possible D gene (5 bases). Germline V gives CDR1 LNHDA, CDR2 SQIVND (reference sequence). The ends were cut back, 5 bases at V and 5 bases at J, with 10 bases in the middle. This CDR3 region has 13 residues. The DNA for the CDR3 is TGTGCCAGTAGTTCGGGGCTTCATCAGCCCCAGCATTTT. Protein product: CASSSGLHQPQHF. The whole variable domain, remainder taken from reference TRBV19 and TRBJ1-5, is DGGITQSPKYLFRKEGQNVTLSCEQNLNHDAMYWYRQDPGQGLRLIYYSQIVNDFQKGDIAEGYSVSREKKESFPLTVTSAQKNPTAFYLCASSSGLHQPQHFGDGTRLSIL.

The CDR3: CASSSPSNTDTQYF. The CDR3 DNA sequence: TGTGCCAGCAGCTCGCCTTCAAACACAGATACGCAGTATTTT. The chain employs TRBV7-9 and TRBJ2-3; D ambiguous. The CDR3 is made up of 14 amino acids. V lost 4 bases and J 2 bases, leaving 10 bases between the germline ends. Germline CDR1 SEHNR, CDR2 FQNEAQ (reference sequence).

The chain links TRBV4-3 to TRBJ1-2; no clear D. The germline V gene has CDR1 LGHNA and CDR2 YSLEER. The V end was cut by 0 bases, the J end by 1 base, with 12 bases between. This CDR3 contains 16 residues. The CDR3 loop reads CASSQDRPEINYGYTF. As DNA, the CDR3 is TGCGCCAGCAGCCAAGATAGGCCAGAAATTAACTATGGCTACACCTTC.

In its sample, this clone was seen once. The rearrangement links TRBV30 to TRBJ2-1, with a tentative D call TRBD2 (5 bases). Germline assignment: CDR1 GTSNPN and CDR2 SVGIG (reference sequence). V lost 0 bases and J lost 4, with 13 bases in between. The CDR3 is made up of 15 amino acids. This chain's CDR3 is CAWSVGLSGYNEQFF. As DNA, the CDR3 is TGTGCCTGGAGTGTCGGCCTCTCGGGGTACAATGAGCAGTTCTTC. Full variable domain (remainder filled in from reference TRBV30 and TRBJ2-1): SQTIHQWPATLVQPVGSPLSLECTVEGTSNPNLYWYRQAAGRGLQLLFYSVGIGQISSEVPQNLSASRPQDRQFILSSKKLLLSDSGFYLCAWSVGLSGYNEQFFGPGTRLTVL.

The chain carries TRBV6-4 and TRBJ1-1, with TRBD1 as a possible D gene (5 bases). The germline V and J ends were trimmed by 6 bases and 1 base, with 15 bases remaining between them. The CDR3 totals 15 residues. CDR1 MRHNA and CDR2 SNTAGT come from the germline V gene. The CDR3 spells CASSPMGQPNTEAFF. The CDR3 nucleotides are TGTGCCAGCAGCCCAATGGGGCAGCCGAACACTGAAGCTTTCTTT.

This clone has only one observation. CDR3 amino acids: CASSPHRAGELFF. CDR3 nucleotide sequence: TGTGCCAGCAGTCCCCACAGGGCTGGGGAGCTGTTTTTT. This chain connects TRBV28 to TRBJ2-2; a weak D match, TRBD1 (6 bases). The CDR3 consists of 13 residues. Germline V gene lookup returns CDR1 MDHEN and CDR2 SYDVKM. The V end was cut by 5 bases, the J end by 8 bases, with 12 bases between.

CDR3 nucleotide sequence: TGTGCCATCAGTGAGTCGTGGGGGGGGCGAGGCTATGGCTACACCTTC. It is translated as CAISESWGGRGYGYTF. The rearrangement links TRBV10-3 to TRBJ1-2, with a weak D call TRBD1 (6 bases). The V and J ends lost 0 bases and 4 bases respectively, with 15 bases between them. Looked up from germline, CDR1 is ENHRY and CDR2 is SYGVKD. This CDR3 region has 16 residues.

J is TRBJ2-2 and V is TRBV5-1; 9 positions match TRBD1. Germline assignment: CDR1 SGHRS and CDR2 YFSETQ. This CDR3 region has 15 residues. V shed 4 bases and J 5 bases; nucleotides not matched to a gene: 6. CDR3 nucleotide sequence: TGCGCCAGCAGCCTCGGGACAGGGCAAACCGGGGAGCTGTTTTTT. Protein sequence: CASSLGTGQTGELFF.

This clone was counted between two and nine times. The V and J genes are TRBV6-1 and TRBJ1-2; no definite D call. Per the germline V gene, CDR1 is MNHNS and CDR2 is SASEGT. The CDR3 runs 10 residues. The V end lost 8 bases, the J end lost 8 bases, and 9 bases lay between the germline ends. The CDR3 loop is CASVSTGYTF. The CDR3 DNA sequence: TGTGCCAGCGTCAGTACGGGCTACACCTTC.

This clone was seen only once. This sequence joins TRBV6-1 and TRBJ2-7; D may match TRBD1 or TRBD2 (5 bases each). CDR3 length equals 15 residues. Germline CDR1 MNHNS, CDR2 SASEGT. Trimming pared 6 bases from V and 0 bases from J, leaving 15 bases between. CDR3 in amino acids: CASRAPGTSSYEQYV. DNA for the CDR3: TGTGCCAGCAGGGCCCCGGGGACGAGCTCCTACGAGCAGTACGTC.

The chain couples TRBV5-8 to TRBJ1-1, with 7 nucleotides matching TRBD1. After removal of 3 bases from V and 0 bases from J, the junction contained 5 bases not matched to a gene. This CDR3 has 15 residues. The germline V gene encodes CDR1 SGHTS and CDR2 YDEGEE. CDR3 nucleotides: TGTGCCAGCAGCTCGGGGGACAGTATGAACACTGAAGCTTTCTTT. Protein sequence: CASSSGDSMNTEAFF.

The rearrangement joins TRBV19 to TRBJ1-3; no firm D call. The CDR3 contains 16 residues. Germline V lookup: CDR1 LNHDA, CDR2 SQIVND (reference sequence). Trimming removed 5 bases from V and 0 bases from J, with 14 bases in between. The CDR3 sequence: CASSPASQLSGNTIYF. CDR3 nucleotides: TGTGCCAGTAGTCCGGCAAGTCAACTCTCTGGAAACACCATATATTTT.

This clone turned up a few times. The chain has TRBV18 and TRBJ1-2, with D tentatively TRBD1 (5 bases). Germline V lookup: CDR1 KGHSH, CDR2 LQKENI. V lost 1 base to trimming and J lost 5 bases, with 17 bases between them. CDR3 length: 16 amino acids. CDR3: CASSPQGNREFYGYTF. In DNA, the CDR3 is TGTGCCAGCTCACCACAGGGGAACCGGGAGTTTTATGGCTACACCTTC. Using reference TRBV18 and TRBJ1-2 for the parts outside the CDR3, the full variable domain is NAGVMQNPRHLVRRRGQEARLRCSPMKGHSHVYWYRQLPEEGLKFMVYLQKENIIDESGMPKERFSAEFPKEGPSILRIQQVVRGDSAAYFCASSPQGNREFYGYTFGSGTRLTVV.

This clone appeared once. CDR3 nucleotides: TGTGCCAGCACCACATCTACTGCGAGCTATGGCTACACCTTC. Protein product: CASTTSTASYGYTF. The chain links TRBV6-1 to TRBJ1-2, with D uncertain. CDR3 length: 14 amino acids. V was clipped by 7 bases and J by 4 bases, with 16 bases between them. Germline CDR1 is MNHNS and CDR2 is SASEGT.

This clone has only a few counts. The chain employs TRBV7-9 and TRBJ2-5, with 9 nucleotides matching TRBD2. The germline V gene has CDR1 SEHNR and CDR2 FQNEAQ (reference sequence). After removal of 1 base from V and 5 bases from J, the junction contained 8 bases not matched to a gene. This CDR3 is built from 16 residues. The CDR3 region is CASSLEGSGRWETQYF. The CDR3, as DNA: TGTGCCAGCAGCTTAGAAGGTAGCGGGAGATGGGAGACCCAGTACTTC.

This clone was picked up one time. Here the CDR3 DNA reads TGTGCCAGCAGCTTACTCGGCCTGGAAAGCAATGAGCAGTTCTTC. Translated: CASSLLGLESNEQFF. V and J are TRBV7-2 and TRBJ2-1; D gene ambiguous. V was shortened by 2 bases and J by 6 bases, with 14 bases between the two germline ends. This CDR3 spans 15 amino acids. Per germline, CDR1 SGHTA and CDR2 FQGNSA.

The rearrangement joins TRBV7-9 to TRBJ1-1; D may be TRBD1 (6 bases). CDR1 SEHNR and CDR2 FQNEAQ come from the germline V gene (reference sequence). The CDR3 has 13 amino acids. V lost 9 bases, J lost 4 bases, and 15 bases lay in between. The CDR3 spells CASRRGAGTEAFF. Written as DNA, the CDR3 is TGTGCCAGTCGACGGGGGGCTGGCACTGAAGCTTTCTTT. Combining the CDR3 with reference TRBV7-9 and TRBJ1-1 gives the whole variable domain DTGVSQNPRHKITKRGQNVTFRCDPISEHNRLYWYRQTLGQGPEFLTYFQNEAQLEKSRLLSDRFSAERPKGSFSTLEIQRTEQGDSAMYLCASRRGAGTEAFFGQGTRLTVV.